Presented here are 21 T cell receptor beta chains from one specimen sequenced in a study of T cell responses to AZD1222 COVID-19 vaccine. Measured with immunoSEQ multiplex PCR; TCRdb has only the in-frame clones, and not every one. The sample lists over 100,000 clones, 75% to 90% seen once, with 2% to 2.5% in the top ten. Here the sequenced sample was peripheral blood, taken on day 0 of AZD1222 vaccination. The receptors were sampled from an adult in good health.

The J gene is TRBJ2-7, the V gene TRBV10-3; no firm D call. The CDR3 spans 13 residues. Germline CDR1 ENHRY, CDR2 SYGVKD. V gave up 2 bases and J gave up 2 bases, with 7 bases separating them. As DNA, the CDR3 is TGTGCCATCAGTGAGAGGTCCGCCTACGAGCAGTACTTC. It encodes CAISERSAYEQYF.

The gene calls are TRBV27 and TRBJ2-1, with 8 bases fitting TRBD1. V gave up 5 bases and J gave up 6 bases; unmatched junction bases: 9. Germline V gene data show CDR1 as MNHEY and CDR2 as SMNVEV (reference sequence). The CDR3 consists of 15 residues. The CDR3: CASSTGQGKGNEQFF. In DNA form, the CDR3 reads TGTGCCAGCAGTACCGGACAGGGTAAGGGCAATGAGCAGTTCTTC.

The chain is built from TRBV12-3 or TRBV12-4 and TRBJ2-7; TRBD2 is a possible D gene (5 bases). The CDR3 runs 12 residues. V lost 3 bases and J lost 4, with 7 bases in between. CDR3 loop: CASSFSGYEQYF. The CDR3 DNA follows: TGTGCCAGCAGTTTTTCGGGGTACGAGCAGTACTTC.

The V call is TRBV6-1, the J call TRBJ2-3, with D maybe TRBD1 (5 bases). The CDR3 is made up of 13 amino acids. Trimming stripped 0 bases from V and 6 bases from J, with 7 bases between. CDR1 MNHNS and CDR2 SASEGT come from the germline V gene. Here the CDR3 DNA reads TGTGCCAGCAGTGAAGCGGGGCGGGATACGCAGTATTTT. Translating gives CASSEAGRDTQYF.

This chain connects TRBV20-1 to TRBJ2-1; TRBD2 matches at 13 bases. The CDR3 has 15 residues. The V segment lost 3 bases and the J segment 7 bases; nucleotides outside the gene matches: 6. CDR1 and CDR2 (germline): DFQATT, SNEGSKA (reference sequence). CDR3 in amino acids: CSASWPGLAGNEQFF. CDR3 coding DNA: TGCAGTGCTAGTTGGCCGGGACTAGCGGGGAATGAGCAGTTCTTC.

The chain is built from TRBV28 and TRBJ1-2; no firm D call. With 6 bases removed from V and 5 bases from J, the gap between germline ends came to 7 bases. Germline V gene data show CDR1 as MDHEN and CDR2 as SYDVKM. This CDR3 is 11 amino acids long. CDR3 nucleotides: TGTGCCAGCAGCCCGGGATATGGCTACACCTTC. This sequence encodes CASSPGYGYTF.

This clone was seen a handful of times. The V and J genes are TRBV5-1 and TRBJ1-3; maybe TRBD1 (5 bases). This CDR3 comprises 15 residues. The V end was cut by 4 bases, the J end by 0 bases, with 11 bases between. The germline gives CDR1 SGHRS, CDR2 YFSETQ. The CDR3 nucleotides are TGCGCCAGCAGCACGGAGGGGAGCTCTGGAAACACCATATATTTT. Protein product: CASSTEGSSGNTIYF.

CDR3: CSVIPQETQYF. The CDR3 DNA reads as TGCAGCGTCATTCCCCAAGAGACCCAGTACTTC. The chain is built from TRBV29-1 and TRBJ2-5; D gene unclear. There are 11 residues in the CDR3. The germline CDR1 and CDR2 sequences are SQVTM and ANQGSEA. V was shortened by 6 bases and J by 1 base, with 6 bases between the two germline ends.

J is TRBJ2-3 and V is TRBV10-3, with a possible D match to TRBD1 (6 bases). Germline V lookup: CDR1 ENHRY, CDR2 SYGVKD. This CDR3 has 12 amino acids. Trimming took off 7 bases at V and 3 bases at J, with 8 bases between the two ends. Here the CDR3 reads CAIKGTTDTQYF. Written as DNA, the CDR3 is TGTGCCATCAAAGGGACAACAGATACGCAGTATTTT.

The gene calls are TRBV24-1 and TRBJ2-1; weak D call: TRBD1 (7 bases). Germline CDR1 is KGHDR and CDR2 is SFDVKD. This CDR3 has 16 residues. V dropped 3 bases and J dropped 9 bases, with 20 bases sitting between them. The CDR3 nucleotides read TGTGCCACCAGTGATCCGAGGGGGGACAGCCCCCGTGAGCAGTTCTTC. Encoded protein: CATSDPRGDSPREQFF.

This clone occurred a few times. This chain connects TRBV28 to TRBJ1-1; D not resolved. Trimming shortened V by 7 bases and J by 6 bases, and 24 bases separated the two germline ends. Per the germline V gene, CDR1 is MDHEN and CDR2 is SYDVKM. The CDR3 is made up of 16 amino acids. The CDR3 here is CASTPAGKILRAEAFF. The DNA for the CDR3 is TGTGCCAGCACCCCAGCTGGGAAGATCCTTAGGGCTGAAGCTTTCTTT.

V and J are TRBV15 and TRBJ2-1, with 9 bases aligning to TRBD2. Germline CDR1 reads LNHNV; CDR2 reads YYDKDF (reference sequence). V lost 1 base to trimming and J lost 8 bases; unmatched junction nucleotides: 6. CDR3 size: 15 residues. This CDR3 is CATSRAGREGYEQFF. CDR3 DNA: TGTGCCACCAGCAGAGCTGGGCGGGAGGGGTATGAGCAGTTCTTC.

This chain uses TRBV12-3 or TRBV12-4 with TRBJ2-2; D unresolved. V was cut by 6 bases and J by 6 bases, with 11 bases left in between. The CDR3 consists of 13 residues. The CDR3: CASSPLRAGELFF. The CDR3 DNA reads TGTGCCAGCAGCCCCCTGAGAGCCGGGGAGCTGTTTTTT.

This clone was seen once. The CDR3 reads CASSIDWVAKNIQYF. In DNA form, the CDR3 reads TGTGCCAGTAGTATAGATTGGGTTGCCAAAAACATTCAGTACTTC. The rearrangement uses TRBV19 and TRBJ2-4; D call uncertain. This CDR3 is built from 15 residues. V lost 0 bases, J lost 1 base, and 7 bases lay in between. Germline V gene data show CDR1 as LNHDA and CDR2 as SQIVND (reference sequence).

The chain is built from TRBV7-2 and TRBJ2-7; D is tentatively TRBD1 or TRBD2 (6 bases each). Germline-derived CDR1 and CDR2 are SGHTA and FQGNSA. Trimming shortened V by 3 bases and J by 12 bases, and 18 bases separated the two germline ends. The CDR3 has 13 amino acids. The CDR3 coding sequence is TGTGCCAGCAGCTTTGAAGGCAGGGGAGGTCCGTACTTC. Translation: CASSFEGRGGPYF.

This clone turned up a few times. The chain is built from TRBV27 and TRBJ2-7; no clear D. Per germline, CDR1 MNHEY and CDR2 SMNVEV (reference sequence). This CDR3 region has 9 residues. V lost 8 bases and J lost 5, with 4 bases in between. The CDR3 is CASRDEQYF. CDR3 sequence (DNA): TGTGCCAGCCGGGACGAGCAGTACTTC.

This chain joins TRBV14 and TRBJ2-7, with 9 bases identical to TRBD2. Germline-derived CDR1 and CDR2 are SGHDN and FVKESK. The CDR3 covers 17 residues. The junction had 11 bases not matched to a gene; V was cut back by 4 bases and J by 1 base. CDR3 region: CASSPSGLAINSYEQYF. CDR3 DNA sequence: TGTGCCAGCAGCCCCTCGGGACTAGCCATAAATTCCTACGAGCAGTACTTC.

The CDR3 DNA follows: TGTGCCAGCAGTTTGGCAGGGGGCAATCAGCCCCAGCATTTT. It yields the protein CASSLAGGNQPQHF. The V call is TRBV28, the J call TRBJ1-5, with a weak D call TRBD1 (6 bases). Germline lookup yields CDR1 MDHEN and CDR2 SYDVKM. The CDR3 has 14 amino acids. With 3 bases removed from V and 2 bases from J, the gap between germline ends came to 8 bases.

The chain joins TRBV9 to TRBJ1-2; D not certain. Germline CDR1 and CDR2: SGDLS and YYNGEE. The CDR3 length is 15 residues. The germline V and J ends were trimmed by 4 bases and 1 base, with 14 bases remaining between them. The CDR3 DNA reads TGTGCCAGCAGCTCCCGCGGGAGACTTAACTATGGCTACACCTTC. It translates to CASSSRGRLNYGYTF.

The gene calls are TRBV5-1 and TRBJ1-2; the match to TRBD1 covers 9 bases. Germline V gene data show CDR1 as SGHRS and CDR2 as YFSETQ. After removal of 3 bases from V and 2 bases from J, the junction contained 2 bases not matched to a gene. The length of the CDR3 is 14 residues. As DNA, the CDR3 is TGCGCCAGCAGCTCGGACAGGGGAAACTATGGCTACACCTTC. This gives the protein CASSSDRGNYGYTF.

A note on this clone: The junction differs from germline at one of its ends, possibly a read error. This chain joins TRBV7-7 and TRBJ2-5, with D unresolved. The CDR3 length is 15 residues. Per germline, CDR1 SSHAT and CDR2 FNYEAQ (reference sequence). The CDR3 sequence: CASSLEAHNQETQYF. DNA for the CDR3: TGTGCTAGCAGCTTAGAGGCTCACAACCAAGAGACCCAGTACTTC.